These 21 T cell receptor beta chains came from one sample sequenced in a study of shared clonotypes between healthy human individuals. Using immunoSEQ multiplex PCR, the repertoire was profiled, and TCRdb retains in-frame clones only, with some absent. Of some 1,900,000 clones in the sample, about 95% were seen once. CD45RO-negative cells were positively selected for CCR7, leaving out terminally differentiated effector memory CD45RA+ cells. Specimen: naive CD8+ T cells sorted from blood. The receptors stem from a man between 18 and 29 years old in good health.

This chain links TRBV4-2 with TRBJ1-5, with 7 positions matching TRBD1. Germline V CDR1 and CDR2: LGHNA, YNFKEQ. The V and J ends lost 3 bases and 0 bases, in that order; junction bases with no gene match: 5. The CDR3 extends over 16 amino acids. CDR3 in DNA: TGTGCCAGCAGCCAGTACCAGGGGGTTAGCAATCAGCCCCAGCATTTT. It codes for CASSQYQGVSNQPQHF.

This clone appeared a few times. V gene TRBV12-5 combines with J gene TRBJ1-1; TRBD1 matches at 9 bases. V was pared by 3 bases and J by 1 base, with 9 bases of the junction left unmatched. Germline values: CDR1 LGHNT, CDR2 FRNRAP. The CDR3 is made up of 17 amino acids. The CDR3 DNA reads as TGTGCTAGTGGTTTCTCCGGGACAGGGCCCTGGAACACTGAAGCTTTCTTT. Its protein is CASGFSGTGPWNTEAFF.

This sequence joins TRBV7-9 and TRBJ1-4; possibly TRBD1 for D (5 bases). CDR1 is SEHNR, CDR2 FQNEAQ, per germline (reference sequence). The CDR3 totals 17 residues. V was shortened by 4 bases and J by 0 bases, with 15 bases between the two germline ends. The CDR3 reads CASSSTRADATNEKLFF. The DNA of the CDR3 is TGTGCCAGCAGCTCTACCAGGGCCGACGCAACTAATGAAAAACTGTTTTTT.

V is TRBV6-6 and J is TRBJ2-7; D possibly matches TRBD1 or TRBD2 (5 bases each). CDR3 length equals 16 residues. V gave up 6 bases and J gave up 2 bases, with 20 bases separating them. Per germline, CDR1 MNHNY and CDR2 SVGAGI (reference sequence). The CDR3 coding sequence is TGTGCCAGCAGCAGATGGGAAGGGCTGGGACCCTACGAGCAGTACTTC. It yields the protein CASSRWEGLGPYEQYF.

Comments on this clone: Within the sample, other DNA sequences also encode this same CDR3. The chain has TRBV2 and TRBJ2-7; 10 positions agree with TRBD2. Germline CDR1 SNHLY, CDR2 FYNNEI. With 1 base clipped from V and 2 bases from J, the junction kept 2 bases outside the gene matches. This CDR3 spans 15 amino acids. The CDR3 nucleotides read TGTGCCAGCAGTGAAGGCGGACTAGCGGCCTACGAGCAGTACTTC. Translating it yields CASSEGGLAAYEQYF.

The chain employs TRBV11-2 and TRBJ2-1, with 9 positions matching TRBD2. The CDR3 loop spans 15 amino acids. The junction had 8 bases not matched to a gene; V was cut back by 7 bases and J by 4 bases. CDR1 SGHAT and CDR2 FQNNGV come from the germline V gene. In DNA form, the CDR3 reads TGTGCCAGCACCACAACGGCGGGAGGGTACAATGAGCAGTTCTTC. This gives the protein CASTTTAGGYNEQFF.

This chain joins TRBV2 and TRBJ2-5; D remains ambiguous. CDR1 SNHLY and CDR2 FYNNEI come from the germline V gene. V gave up 5 bases and J gave up 5 bases, with 15 bases separating them. CDR3 length: 14 amino acids. CDR3 residues: CASSQGPQLETQYF. The CDR3 region has the DNA TGTGCCAGCAGTCAAGGGCCCCAGTTGGAGACCCAGTACTTC.

This rearrangement joins TRBV5-6 to TRBJ2-7, with 9 nucleotides matching TRBD2. CDR1 and CDR2 (germline): SGHDT, YYEEEE. CDR3 length: 15 residues. The J segment lost 0 bases and the V segment lost 4 bases, leaving 5 bases of the junction unmatched. The CDR3, as DNA: TGTGCCAGCAGCCATAGCGGGAGTAGCTCCTACGAGCAGTACTTC. Its translation: CASSHSGSSSYEQYF.

Turning to this clone: Other nucleotide sequences in the sample specify the same CDR3. The chain joins TRBV11-2 to TRBJ2-2; 9 nucleotides agree with TRBD1. Germline V gene lookup returns CDR1 SGHAT and CDR2 FQNNGV. The CDR3 length is 15 residues. V lost 4 bases to trimming and J lost 1 base; unmatched junction nucleotides: 1. CDR3: CASSSGQGNTGELFF. CDR3 DNA: TGTGCCAGCAGCTCGGGACAGGGGAACACCGGGGAGCTGTTTTTT.

The V gene is TRBV11-2, the J gene TRBJ2-7; 8 bases match TRBD1. There are 14 residues in the CDR3. Trimming cost V 5 bases and J 3 bases; bases outside gene matches: 6. Germline CDR1 is SGHAT and CDR2 is FQNNGV. The chain's CDR3 is CASSDAGTGYEQYF. The CDR3 DNA follows: TGTGCCAGCAGCGACGCCGGGACAGGCTACGAGCAGTACTTC. The full variable domain, completed using reference TRBV11-2 and TRBJ2-7, is EAGVAQSPRYKIIEKRQSVAFWCNPISGHATLYWYQQILGQGPKLLIQFQNNGVVDDSQLPKDRFSAERLKGVDSTLKIQPAKLEDSAVYLCASSDAGTGYEQYFGPGTRLTVT.

The genes are TRBV19 and TRBJ2-7; D may be TRBD2 (6 bases). V was clipped by 4 bases and J by 2 bases, with 9 bases between them. The CDR3 sequence is 13 residues long. CDR1 and CDR2 from the germline V gene are LNHDA and SQIVND (reference sequence). CDR3 protein: CASSSQRAYEQYF. The CDR3 nucleotides read TGTGCCAGTAGTAGCCAGCGGGCCTACGAGCAGTACTTC.

This clone was detected only once. The chain joins TRBV7-9 to TRBJ1-5; 7 bases line up with TRBD1. Looked up from germline, CDR1 is SEHNR and CDR2 is FQNEAQ (reference sequence). The V segment lost 5 bases and the J segment 9 bases; nucleotides outside the gene matches: 7. This CDR3 is built from 13 residues. The CDR3 reads CASSLGQMGPQHF. Here the CDR3 DNA reads TGTGCCAGCAGCCTGGGACAGATGGGGCCCCAGCATTTT. The full variable domain, rest sourced from reference TRBV7-9 and TRBJ1-5, is DTGVSQNPRHKITKRGQNVTFRCDPISEHNRLYWYRQTLGQGPEFLTYFQNEAQLEKSRLLSDRFSAERPKGSFSTLEIQRTEQGDSAMYLCASSLGQMGPQHFGDGTRLSIL.

The rearrangement joins TRBV5-6 to TRBJ2-5, with D perhaps assigned TRBD1 or TRBD2 (5 bases each). Germline CDR1 reads SGHDT; CDR2 reads YYEEEE. V was clipped by 3 bases and J by 1 base, with 19 bases between them. There are 17 residues in the CDR3. The CDR3 DNA is TGTGCCAGCAGCTCACCCCCCGGGACGGCCGTCCAAGAGACCCAGTACTTC. Translating it yields CASSSPPGTAVQETQYF.

The rearrangement uses TRBV4-1 and TRBJ2-1, with 13 bases fitting TRBD2. The CDR3 covers 17 residues. V was pared by 1 base and J by 12 bases, with 12 bases of the junction left unmatched. Germline CDR1 and CDR2: MGHRA and YSYEKL. The CDR3, as DNA: TGCGCCAGCAGCCAAGTACAACTAGCGGGGGGGCCGCCGGGGCAGTTCTTC. Its translation: CASSQVQLAGGPPGQFF.

The chain has TRBV28 and TRBJ1-1; 9 bases fit TRBD1. CDR1 is MDHEN, CDR2 SYDVKM, per germline. The V gene end was trimmed by 4 bases and the J gene end by 1 base; junction bases not matched to a gene: 1. The length of the CDR3 is 14 residues. The CDR3 spells CASSSQGANTEAFF. The CDR3 DNA reads TGTGCCAGCAGTTCACAGGGGGCGAACACTGAAGCTTTCTTT.

V gene TRBV28 combines with J gene TRBJ1-6, with D tentatively TRBD1 (5 bases). V shed 3 bases and J shed 8 bases, with 11 bases lying between them. Germline assignment: CDR1 MDHEN and CDR2 SYDVKM. The CDR3 loop spans 14 amino acids. The CDR3 region has the DNA TGTGCCAGCAGTTTGTCCCCAGGGTATTCACCCCTCCACTTT. Amino acids: CASSLSPGYSPLHF.

The rearrangement uses TRBV28 and TRBJ2-3, with 11 bases identical to TRBD1. The ends lost 8 bases at V and 6 bases at J; junction bases unmatched: 4. This CDR3 has 13 residues. Per germline, CDR1 MDHEN and CDR2 SYDVKM. The CDR3 here is CASGTGGTDTQYF. CDR3 DNA sequence: TGTGCCAGCGGGACAGGGGGGACCGATACGCAGTATTTT. Full variable domain (rest looked up from reference TRBV28 and TRBJ2-3): DVKVTQSSRYLVKRTGEKVFLECVQDMDHENMFWYRQDPGLGLRLIYFSYDVKMKEKGDIPEGYSVSREKKERFSLILESASTNQTSMYLCASGTGGTDTQYFGPGTRLTVL.

The chain is built from TRBV27 and TRBJ2-1; D remains ambiguous. CDR3 length: 17 residues. Germline V CDR1 and CDR2: MNHEY, SMNVEV (reference sequence). Trimming cost V 0 bases and J 0 bases, with 12 bases left between them. CDR3 protein: CASSLSGRVSSYNEQFF. The CDR3 DNA is TGTGCCAGCAGTTTATCTGGACGGGTAAGCTCCTACAATGAGCAGTTCTTC.

The rearrangement links TRBV10-2 to TRBJ1-5; D possibly corresponds to TRBD1 (5 bases). CDR3 length equals 18 residues. From germline, CDR1 is WSHSY and CDR2 SAAADI. Trimming removed 0 bases at V and 1 base at J, with 16 bases between. The CDR3 spells CASSESGFGGESNQPQHF. The CDR3 region has the DNA TGCGCCAGCAGTGAGTCGGGGTTCGGGGGGGAGAGCAATCAGCCCCAGCATTTT.

The chain carries TRBV7-8 and TRBJ2-7, with D tentatively TRBD2 (6 bases). V lost 5 bases and J 3 bases, leaving 11 bases between the germline ends. Germline CDR1 SGHVS, CDR2 FQNEAQ. The CDR3 spans 13 residues. The chain's CDR3 is CASSLGTVYEQYF. Written as DNA, the CDR3 is TGTGCCAGCAGCCTCGGGACTGTCTACGAGCAGTACTTC.

V usage is TRBV15 and J usage is TRBJ1-3, with D unclear. The CDR3 totals 15 residues. The germline V gene has CDR1 LNHNV and CDR2 YYDKDF (reference sequence). V lost 2 bases and J 1 base, leaving 9 bases between the germline ends. The DNA for the CDR3 is TGTGCCACCAGCAGATTCCCCTCATCTGGAAACACCATATATTTT. Protein: CATSRFPSSGNTIYF.